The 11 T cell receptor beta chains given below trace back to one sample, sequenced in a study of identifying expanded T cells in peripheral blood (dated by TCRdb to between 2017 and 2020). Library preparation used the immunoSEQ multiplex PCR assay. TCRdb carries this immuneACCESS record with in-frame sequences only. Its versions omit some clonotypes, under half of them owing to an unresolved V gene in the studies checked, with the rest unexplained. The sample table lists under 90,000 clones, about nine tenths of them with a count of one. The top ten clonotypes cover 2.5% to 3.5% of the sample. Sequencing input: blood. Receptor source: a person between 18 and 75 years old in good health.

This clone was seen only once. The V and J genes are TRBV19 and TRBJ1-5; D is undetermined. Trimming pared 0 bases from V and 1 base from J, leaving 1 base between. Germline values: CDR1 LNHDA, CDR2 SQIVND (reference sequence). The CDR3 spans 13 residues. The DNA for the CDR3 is TGTGCCAGTAGTATAGAAAGCAATCAGCCCCAGCATTTT. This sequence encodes CASSIESNQPQHF.

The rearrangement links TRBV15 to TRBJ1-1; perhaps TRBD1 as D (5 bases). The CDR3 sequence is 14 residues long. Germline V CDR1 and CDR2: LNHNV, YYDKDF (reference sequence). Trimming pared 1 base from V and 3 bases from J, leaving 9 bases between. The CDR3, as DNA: TGTGCCACCAGCAGAGGTGGAGGGGACACTGAAGCTTTCTTT. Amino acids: CATSRGGGDTEAFF.

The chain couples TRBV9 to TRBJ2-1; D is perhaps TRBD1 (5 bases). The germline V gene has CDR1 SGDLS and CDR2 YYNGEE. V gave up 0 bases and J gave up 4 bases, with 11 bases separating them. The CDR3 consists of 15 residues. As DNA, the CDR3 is TGTGCCAGCAGCGTAGATGGCAGGGAATACAATGAGCAGTTCTTC. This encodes CASSVDGREYNEQFF.

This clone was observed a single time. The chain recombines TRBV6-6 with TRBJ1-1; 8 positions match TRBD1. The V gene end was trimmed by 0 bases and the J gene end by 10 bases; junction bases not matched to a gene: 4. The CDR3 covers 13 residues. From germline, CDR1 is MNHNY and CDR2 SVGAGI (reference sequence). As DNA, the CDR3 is TGTGCCAGCAGTTACTCAGACGGACAGGGAGCTTTCTTT. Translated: CASSYSDGQGAFF.

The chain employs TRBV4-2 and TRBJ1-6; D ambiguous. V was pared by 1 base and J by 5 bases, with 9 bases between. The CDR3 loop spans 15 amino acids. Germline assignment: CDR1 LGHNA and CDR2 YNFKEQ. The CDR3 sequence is CASSQASADNSPLHF. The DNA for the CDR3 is TGTGCCAGCAGCCAAGCTTCGGCCGATAATTCACCCCTCCACTTT.

This chain's CDR3 is CASSFRGWTEAFF. Here the CDR3 DNA reads TGTGCCAGCAGCTTTCGGGGTTGGACTGAAGCTTTCTTT. V usage is TRBV5-6 and J usage is TRBJ1-1; D is unresolved. V lost 2 bases, J lost 5 bases, and 10 bases lay in between. This CDR3 has 13 amino acids. From germline, CDR1 is SGHDT and CDR2 YYEEEE. The variable domain in full, with the rest retrieved from reference TRBV5-6 and TRBJ1-1, is DAGVTQSPTHLIKTRGQQVTLRCSPKSGHDTVSWYQQALGQGPQFIFQYYEEEERQRGNFPDRFSGHQFPNYSSELNVNALLLGDSALYLCASSFRGWTEAFFGQGTRLTVV.

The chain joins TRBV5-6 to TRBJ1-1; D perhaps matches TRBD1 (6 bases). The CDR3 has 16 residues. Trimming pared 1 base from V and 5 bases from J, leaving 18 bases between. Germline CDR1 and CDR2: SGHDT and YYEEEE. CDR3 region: CASSLYRVGPWTEAFF. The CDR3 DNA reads TGTGCCAGCAGCTTGTACAGGGTGGGCCCTTGGACTGAAGCTTTCTTT.

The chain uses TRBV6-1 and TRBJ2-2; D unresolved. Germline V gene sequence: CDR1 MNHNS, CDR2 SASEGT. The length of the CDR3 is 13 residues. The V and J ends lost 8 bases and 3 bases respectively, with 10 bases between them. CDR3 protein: CASSLWDTGELFF. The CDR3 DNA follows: TGTGCCAGCTCCCTTTGGGACACCGGGGAGCTGTTTTTT.

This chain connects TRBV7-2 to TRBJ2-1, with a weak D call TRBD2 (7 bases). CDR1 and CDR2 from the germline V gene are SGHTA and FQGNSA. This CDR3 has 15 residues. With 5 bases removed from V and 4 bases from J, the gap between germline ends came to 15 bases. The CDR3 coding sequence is TGTGCCAGCAGCCTTGGACTAGGGGGTTACAATGAGCAGTTCTTC. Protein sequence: CASSLGLGGYNEQFF.

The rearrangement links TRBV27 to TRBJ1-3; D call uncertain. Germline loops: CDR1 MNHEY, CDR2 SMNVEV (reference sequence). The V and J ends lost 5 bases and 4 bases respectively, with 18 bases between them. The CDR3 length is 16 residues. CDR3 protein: CASSPAGSPPGNTIYF. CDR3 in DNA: TGTGCCAGCAGTCCCGCCGGGTCTCCTCCGGGAAACACCATATATTTT.

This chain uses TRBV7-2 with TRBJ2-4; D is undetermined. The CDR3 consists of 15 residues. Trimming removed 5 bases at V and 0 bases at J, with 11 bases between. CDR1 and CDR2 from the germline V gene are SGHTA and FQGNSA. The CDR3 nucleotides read TGTGCCAGCAGCCCCCAGGTCGGAGCCAAAAACATTCAGTACTTC. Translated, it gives CASSPQVGAKNIQYF.